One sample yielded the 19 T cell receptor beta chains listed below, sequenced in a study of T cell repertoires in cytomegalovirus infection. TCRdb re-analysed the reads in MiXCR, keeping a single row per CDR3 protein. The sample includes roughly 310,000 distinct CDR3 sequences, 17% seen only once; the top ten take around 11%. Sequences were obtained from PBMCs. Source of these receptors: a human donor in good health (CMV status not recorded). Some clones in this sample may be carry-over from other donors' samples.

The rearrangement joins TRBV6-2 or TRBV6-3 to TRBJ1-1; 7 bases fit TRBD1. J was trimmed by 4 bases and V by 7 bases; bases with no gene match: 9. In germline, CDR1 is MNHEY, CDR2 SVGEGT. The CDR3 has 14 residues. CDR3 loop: CASMGRGSFTEAFF. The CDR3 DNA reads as TGTGCCAGCATGGGCAGGGGGTCTTTCACTGAAGCTTTCTTT.

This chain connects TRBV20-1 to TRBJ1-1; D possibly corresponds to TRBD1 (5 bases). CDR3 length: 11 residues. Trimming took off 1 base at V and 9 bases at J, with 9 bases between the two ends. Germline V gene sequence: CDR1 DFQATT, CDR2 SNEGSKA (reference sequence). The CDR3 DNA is TGCAGTGCTAGAGTGGCAGGGCAAGCTTTCTTT. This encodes CSARVAGQAFF.

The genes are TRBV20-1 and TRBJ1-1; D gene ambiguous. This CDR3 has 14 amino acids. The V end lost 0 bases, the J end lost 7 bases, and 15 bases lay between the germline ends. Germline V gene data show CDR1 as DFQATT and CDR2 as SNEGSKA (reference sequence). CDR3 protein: CSARDISGSDEAFF. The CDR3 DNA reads TGCAGTGCTAGAGATATAAGCGGCTCCGATGAAGCTTTCTTT.

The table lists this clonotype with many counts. The CDR3 nucleotides read TGCAGCGTTGAAGAACCCGGTGGGACAAGCAACGATGAAGCTTTCTTT. Protein product: CSVEEPGGTSNDEAFF. The V gene is TRBV29-1, the J gene TRBJ1-1; the D gene is possibly TRBD1 (6 bases). This CDR3 comprises 16 residues. Germline loops: CDR1 SQVTM, CDR2 ANQGSEA. V was cut by 0 bases and J by 7 bases, with 21 bases left in between. Full variable domain (remainder filled in from reference TRBV29-1 and TRBJ1-1): SAVISQKPSRDICQRGTSLTIQCQVDSQVTMMFWYRQQPGQSLTLIATANQGSEATYESGFVIDKFPISRPNLTFSTLTVSNMSPEDSSIYLCSVEEPGGTSNDEAFFGQGTRLTVV.

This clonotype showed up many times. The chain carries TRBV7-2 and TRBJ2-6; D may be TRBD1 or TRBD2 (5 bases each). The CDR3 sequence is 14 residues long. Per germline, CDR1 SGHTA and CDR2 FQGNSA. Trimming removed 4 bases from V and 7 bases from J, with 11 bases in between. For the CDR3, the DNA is TGTGCCAGCAGCTACTACGGGACCGCCAACGTCCTGACTTTC. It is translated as CASSYYGTANVLTF. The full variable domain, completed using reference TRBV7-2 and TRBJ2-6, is GAGVSQSPSNKVTEKGKDVELRCDPISGHTALYWYRQSLGQGLEFLIYFQGNSAPDKSGLPSDRFSAERTGGSVSTLTIQRTQQEDSAVYLCASSYYGTANVLTFGAGSRLTVL.

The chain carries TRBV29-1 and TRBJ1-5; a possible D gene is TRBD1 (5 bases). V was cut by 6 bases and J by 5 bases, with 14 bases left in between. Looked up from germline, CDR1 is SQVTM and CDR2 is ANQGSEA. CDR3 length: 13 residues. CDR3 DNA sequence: TGCAGCGTAAGGGGAGAGGGCGATCAGCCCCAGCATTTT. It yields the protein CSVRGEGDQPQHF.

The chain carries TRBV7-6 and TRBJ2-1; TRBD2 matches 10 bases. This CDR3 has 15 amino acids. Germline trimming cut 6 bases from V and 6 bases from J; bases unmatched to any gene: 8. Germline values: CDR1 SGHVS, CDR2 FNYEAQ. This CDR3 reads CASSPSGGVANEQFF. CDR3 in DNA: TGTGCCAGCAGTCCCAGCGGGGGGGTGGCCAATGAGCAGTTCTTC.

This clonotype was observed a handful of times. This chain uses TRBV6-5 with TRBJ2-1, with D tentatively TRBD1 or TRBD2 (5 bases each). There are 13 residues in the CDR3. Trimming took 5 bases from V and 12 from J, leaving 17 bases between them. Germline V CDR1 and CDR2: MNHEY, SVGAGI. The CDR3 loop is CASSAVGDRGQFF. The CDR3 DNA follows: TGTGCCAGCAGTGCTGTAGGGGACCGGGGGCAGTTCTTC.

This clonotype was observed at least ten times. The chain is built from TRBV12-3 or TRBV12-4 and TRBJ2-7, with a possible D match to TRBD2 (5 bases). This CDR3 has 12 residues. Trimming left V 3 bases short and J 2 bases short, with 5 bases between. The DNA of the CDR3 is TGTGCCAGCAGTTTCGGGGCCTACGAGCAGTACTTC. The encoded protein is CASSFGAYEQYF.

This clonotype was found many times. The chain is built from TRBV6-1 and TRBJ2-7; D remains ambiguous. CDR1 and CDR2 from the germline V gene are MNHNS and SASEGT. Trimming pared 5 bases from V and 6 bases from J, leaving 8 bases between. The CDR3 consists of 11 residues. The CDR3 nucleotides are TGTGCCAGCAGTTGGAAGGGCGAGCAGTACTTC. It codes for CASSWKGEQYF.

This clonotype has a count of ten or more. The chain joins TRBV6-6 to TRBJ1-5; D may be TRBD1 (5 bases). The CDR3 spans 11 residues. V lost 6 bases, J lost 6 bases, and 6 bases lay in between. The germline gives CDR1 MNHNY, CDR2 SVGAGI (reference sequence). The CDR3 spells CASSQGQPQHF. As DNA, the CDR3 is TGTGCCAGCAGCCAGGGTCAGCCCCAGCATTTT.

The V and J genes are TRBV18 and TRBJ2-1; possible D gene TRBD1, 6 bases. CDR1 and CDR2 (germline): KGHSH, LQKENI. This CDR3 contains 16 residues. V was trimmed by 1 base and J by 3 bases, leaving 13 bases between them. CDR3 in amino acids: CASSPLGGFGYNEQFF. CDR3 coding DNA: TGTGCCAGCTCACCACTAGGGGGTTTCGGCTACAATGAGCAGTTCTTC. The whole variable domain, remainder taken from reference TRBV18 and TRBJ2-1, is NAGVMQNPRHLVRRRGQEARLRCSPMKGHSHVYWYRQLPEEGLKFMVYLQKENIIDESGMPKERFSAEFPKEGPSILRIQQVVRGDSAAYFCASSPLGGFGYNEQFFGPGTRLTVL.

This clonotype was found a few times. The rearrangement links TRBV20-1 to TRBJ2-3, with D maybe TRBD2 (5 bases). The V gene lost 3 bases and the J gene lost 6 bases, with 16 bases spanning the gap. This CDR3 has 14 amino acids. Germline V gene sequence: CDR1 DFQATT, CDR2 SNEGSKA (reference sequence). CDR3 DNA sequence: TGCAGTGCTAGTCCCGGACGAGGGTACGATACGCAGTATTTT. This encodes CSASPGRGYDTQYF.

CDR3 amino acids: CASSPPAESGGYTF. The CDR3 bases are TGTGCCAGCTCACCCCCCGCCGAGTCTGGCGGCTACACCTTC. The rearrangement links TRBV18 to TRBJ1-2; no reliable D call. CDR3 length equals 14 residues. Trimming shortened V by 3 bases and J by 8 bases, and 16 bases separated the two germline ends. Germline assignment: CDR1 KGHSH and CDR2 LQKENI. Based on the CDR3 plus reference TRBV18 and TRBJ1-2, the full variable domain is NAGVMQNPRHLVRRRGQEARLRCSPMKGHSHVYWYRQLPEEGLKFMVYLQKENIIDESGMPKERFSAEFPKEGPSILRIQQVVRGDSAAYFCASSPPAESGGYTFGSGTRLTVV.

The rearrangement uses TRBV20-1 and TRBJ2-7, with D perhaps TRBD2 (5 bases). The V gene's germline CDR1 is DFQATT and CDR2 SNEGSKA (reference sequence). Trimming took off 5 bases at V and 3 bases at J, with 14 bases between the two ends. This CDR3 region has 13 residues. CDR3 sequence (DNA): TGCAGTGCTCCCTCGGGGATCCTCTACGAGCAGTACTTC. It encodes CSAPSGILYEQYF.

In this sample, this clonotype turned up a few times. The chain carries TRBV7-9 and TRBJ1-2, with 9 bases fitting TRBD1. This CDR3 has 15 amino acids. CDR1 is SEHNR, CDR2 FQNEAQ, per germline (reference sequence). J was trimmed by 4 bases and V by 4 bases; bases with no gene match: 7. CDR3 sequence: CASSSLDRGGYGYTF. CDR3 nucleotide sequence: TGTGCCAGCAGCTCCCTGGACAGGGGCGGCTATGGCTACACCTTC.

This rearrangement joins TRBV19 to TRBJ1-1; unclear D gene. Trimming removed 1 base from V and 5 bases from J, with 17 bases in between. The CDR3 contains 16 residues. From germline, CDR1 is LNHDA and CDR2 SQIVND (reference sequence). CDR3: CASSIAGWRGSTEAFF. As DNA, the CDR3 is TGTGCCAGTAGTATAGCAGGCTGGCGTGGCAGTACTGAAGCTTTCTTT.

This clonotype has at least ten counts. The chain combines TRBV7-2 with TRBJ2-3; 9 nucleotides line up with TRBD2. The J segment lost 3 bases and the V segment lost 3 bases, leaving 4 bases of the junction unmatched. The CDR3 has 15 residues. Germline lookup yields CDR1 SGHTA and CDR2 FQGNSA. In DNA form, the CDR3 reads TGTGCCAGCAGCTTTTCGGGACTAGCAACAGATACGCAGTATTTT. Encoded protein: CASSFSGLATDTQYF.

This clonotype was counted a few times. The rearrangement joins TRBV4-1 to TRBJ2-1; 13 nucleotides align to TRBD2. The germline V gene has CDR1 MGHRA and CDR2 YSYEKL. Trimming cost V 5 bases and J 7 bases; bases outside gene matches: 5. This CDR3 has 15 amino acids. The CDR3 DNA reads TGCGCCAGCAGCTACCCGGGACTAGCGGGAAATGAGCAGTTCTTC. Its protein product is CASSYPGLAGNEQFF.